This entry concerns a single T cell receptor beta chain. The data were taken from a study of cytotoxic CD8 clonotypes in ibrutinib-treated CLL. Only in-frame clones appear in the TCRdb table, and some are missing; sequencing was by immunoSEQ multiplex PCR. The data show over 95,000 clones, approximately 58% seen once. The germline V gene has CDR1 GTSNPN and CDR2 SVGIG (reference sequence). Trimming took off 3 bases at V and 2 bases at J, with 7 bases between the two ends. The CDR3 is made up of 13 amino acids. The clonotype was recovered from a human donor with chronic lymphocytic leukemia. This chain links TRBV30 with TRBJ2-2, with D possibly TRBD2 on 5 matching bases. This sample comprised PBMCs, obtained after 24 months of ibrutinib treatment. The chain's CDR3 is CAWRRVNTGELFF. CDR3 coding DNA: TGTGCCTGGAGGAGGGTTAACACCGGGGAGCTGTTTTTT.